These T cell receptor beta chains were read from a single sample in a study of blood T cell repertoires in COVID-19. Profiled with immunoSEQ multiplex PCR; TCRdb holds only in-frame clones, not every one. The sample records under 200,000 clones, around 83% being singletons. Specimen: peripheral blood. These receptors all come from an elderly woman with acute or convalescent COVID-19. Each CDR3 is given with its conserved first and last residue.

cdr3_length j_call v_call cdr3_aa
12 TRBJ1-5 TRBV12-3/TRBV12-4 CASSLQGQPQHF
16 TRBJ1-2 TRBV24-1 CATSDRRTGEVYGYTF
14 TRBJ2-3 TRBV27 CASKGWRAPDTQYF
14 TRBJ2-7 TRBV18 CASSPPSGSYEQYF
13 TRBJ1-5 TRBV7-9 CASSSHSNQPQHF
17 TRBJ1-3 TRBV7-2 CASSLATTGASGNTIYF
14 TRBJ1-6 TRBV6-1 CASSENGFYSPLHF
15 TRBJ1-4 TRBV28 CASSGASGQGGKLFF
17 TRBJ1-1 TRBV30 CAWSVGQGAFGDTEAFF
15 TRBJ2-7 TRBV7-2 CASSFTSGRVRGQYF
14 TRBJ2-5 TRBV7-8 CASSRSDRGETQYF
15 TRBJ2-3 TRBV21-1 CASTSGRGKADTQYF
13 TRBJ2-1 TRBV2 CASRGTGASEQFF
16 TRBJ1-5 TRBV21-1 CASSKGHQSEQSAQHF
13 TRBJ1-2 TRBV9 CASSVVGGYGYTF
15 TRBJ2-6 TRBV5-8 CASSFDGGGANVLTF
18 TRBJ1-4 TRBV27 CASRRDTYRRGTNEKLFF
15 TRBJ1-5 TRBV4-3 CASSQELSGNQPQHF
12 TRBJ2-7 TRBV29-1 CSVTEFSYEQYF
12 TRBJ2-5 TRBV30 CAWDSYQETQYF
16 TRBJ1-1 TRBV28 CASSLRAGVVRTEAFF
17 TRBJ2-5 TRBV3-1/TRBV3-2 CASSSFPPGQGRGTQYF
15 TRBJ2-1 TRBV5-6 CASRQPGHEYNEQFF
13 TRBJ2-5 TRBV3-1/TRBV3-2 CASSQAPGETQYF
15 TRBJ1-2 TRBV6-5 CASGSVGRERSGYTF
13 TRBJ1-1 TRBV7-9 CASSGRGNTEAFF
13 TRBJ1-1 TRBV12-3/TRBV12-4 CASSKQENTEAFF